The 2 T cell receptor beta chains reported below all come from one sample, sequenced in a study of blood T cell repertoires in COVID-19 (dated by TCRdb to about 2020). The method was the immunoSEQ multiplex PCR assay. The table was pulled from immuneACCESS by TCRdb, which kept in-frame rearrangements only. Such tables lose some clones; where checked, under half of the loss comes from unresolved V genes, and the rest has no known cause. The sample contains about 98,000 clones, approximately 84% of them found a single time. The top ten constitute 3.5% to 5% of the sample. Input material: peripheral blood. Receptors were obtained from a human donor in a cohort sampled during active COVID-19.

The chain is built from TRBV7-3 and TRBJ2-2; D is unclear. V lost 5 bases, J lost 4 bases, and 8 bases lay in between. The CDR3 contains 13 residues. Germline V CDR1 and CDR2: SGHTA, FQGTGA. The CDR3 spells CASSPPGTGELFF. CDR3 nucleotide sequence: TGTGCCAGCAGCCCCCCGGGCACCGGGGAGCTGTTTTTT.

J is TRBJ1-5 and V is TRBV4-2; 10 bases are a match to TRBD1. The CDR3 loop spans 20 amino acids. Germline trimming cut 3 bases from V and 1 base from J; bases unmatched to any gene: 15. The germline V gene encodes CDR1 LGHNA and CDR2 YNFKEQ. CDR3 nucleotide sequence: TGTGCCAGCAGCCATACCCCGGGACAGGGGAGGTGGTTCAGCAATCAGCCCCAGCATTTT. Translated: CASSHTPGQGRWFSNQPQHF.